Reported below is one TCR beta chain. No cognate antigen has been identified for it. No base quality values were provided; no much bigger clone lies one nucleotide off. Preparation of the library involved PCR. Sequenced using an Illumina HiSeq 2500. To reduce PCR and sequencing biases, unique molecular identifiers were incorporated into the TCR beta cDNA libraries. Every 1 to 10 million input T cells yielded about 500,000 cDNA molecules, meaning each molecule approximated one T cell. Patient libraries were prepared and sequenced with the same protocol used for the earlier healthy control dataset. Within a given batch, samples were prepared together, multiplexed and sequenced on the same HiSeq lane. The original methods were these. Raw barcoded reads were processed with MIGEC, and single-read molecular identifier groups were discarded before consensus assembly and CDR3 extraction. Clonotype tables were post-analysed with VDJtools, normalizing diversity by down-sampling all datasets to the smallest sample size. Repertoire overlap clustering matched CDR3 amino acid but not nucleotide sequences to correct batch-related cross-sample contamination. TCRdb reran the public reads through fastp at Q25 and MiXCR, keeping productive beta chains. Duplicate CDR3 protein sequences are folded into a single record with the most common DNA and genes. For this entry, the V and J calls and clone size follow TCRdb and not the study's own pipeline. For this sample there are around 710,000 distinct CDR3 sequences; 46% appear just once. The top ten constitute over 4.5% of the sample.

The sample belongs to a study of post-analysis software for immune sequencing data (dated by TCRdb to the mid-2010s). Concerning the study at large: The recorded disease courses included relapsing-remitting, secondary progressive and progressive-relapsing multiple sclerosis, and some patients had no subtype annotation. The multiple sclerosis patient repertoires were compared with about a dozen previously published healthy control repertoires from donors aged roughly 6 to 27 years. A subset of samples was prepared in parallel using single-end sample barcoding, then pooled and co-amplified after Illumina adapter ligation.

To demonstrate the VDJtools post-analysis software, TCR beta repertoires were profiled from the peripheral blood of over ten young patients with multiple sclerosis. Multiple sclerosis patients were children and adolescents aged roughly 6 to 17 years. The germline V gene (reference sequence) provides CDR1 DFQATT and CDR2 SNEGSKA. V sheds 0 bases and J sheds 5 bases, leaving 8 bases between their ends. Taken from cysteine to phenylalanine, the CDR3 has 12 residues. This entry keeps only the CDR3 DNA: 36 bases, framed from base 1. Broader findings and caveats from the paper: Multiple sclerosis patients had significantly lower normalized Chao1 diversity than controls, a result that suggests substantial peripheral T-cell clonal expansion. Significantly higher frequencies in patients than in controls were found for roughly 5 TRBV segments, including TRBV5-6, TRBV5-1 and TRBV20-1. The control group was slightly older than the multiple sclerosis patient group. When samples were clustered directly using the F measure, samples prepared in the same batch co-clustered strongly, which prompted a batch-effect correction.

Source material: blood. Recombination joined TRBV20-1 with TRBJ2-7; the D segment cannot be called with confidence. This receptor was obtained from a girl aged 10 to 17 with multiple sclerosis. The CDR3 has the sequence CSAREGGDEQYF. The nucleotides read TGCAGTGCTAGAGAAGGTGGGGACGAGCAGTACTTC.